Below are 21 T cell receptor beta chains sequenced from a single sample in a study of Ad26.COV2.S vaccination and SARS-CoV-2 variants. Sample treatment: 15 to 20 received Ad26.COV2.S at low or high dose, single or two shots; 5 received placebo; per-sample allocation not given. Day 63 after the first injection of vaccine or placebo was the sampling time. Clones were read by immunoSEQ multiplex PCR, and TCRdb kept only the in-frame ones, dropping some. The sample includes roughly 410,000 clones, under 90% of them seen just once. The sequences come from peripheral blood, collected in a trial of Ad26.COV2.S vaccine versus placebo. These receptors all come from a person aged 18-60 years who received the Ad26.COV2.S COVID-19 vaccine or a placebo.

CDR3 in amino acids: CASSFTPSLGSSYNEQFF. As DNA, the CDR3 is TGTGCCAGCAGCTTTACTCCTAGTCTGGGAAGCTCCTACAATGAGCAGTTCTTC. The rearrangement joins TRBV7-9 to TRBJ2-1; D is undetermined. CDR3 length: 18 amino acids. In germline, CDR1 is SEHNR, CDR2 FQNEAQ (reference sequence). The V and J ends lost 3 bases and 0 bases respectively, with 18 bases between them. The whole variable domain, remainder taken from reference TRBV7-9 and TRBJ2-1, is DTGVSQNPRHKITKRGQNVTFRCDPISEHNRLYWYRQTLGQGPEFLTYFQNEAQLEKSRLLSDRFSAERPKGSFSTLEIQRTEQGDSAMYLCASSFTPSLGSSYNEQFFGPGTRLTVL.

The V gene is TRBV4-3, the J gene TRBJ1-1; D gene uncertain. The CDR3 has 20 residues. CDR1 is LGHNA, CDR2 YSLEER, per germline. Trimming pared 1 base from V and 2 bases from J, leaving 26 bases between. In DNA, the CDR3 is TGCGCCAGCAGCCAAGCGTTATGGACCGCTCCTAGGAACAAAAACACTGAAGCTTTCTTT. Translation: CASSQALWTAPRNKNTEAFF.

The V gene is TRBV4-2, the J gene TRBJ2-1, with TRBD2 as a possible D gene (6 bases). The ends were cut back, 0 bases at V and 4 bases at J, with 13 bases in the middle. The CDR3 extends over 16 amino acids. Germline CDR1 reads LGHNA; CDR2 reads YNFKEQ. This CDR3 reads CASSQDPGLHYNEQFF. The CDR3 bases are TGTGCCAGCAGCCAAGATCCGGGACTCCATTACAATGAGCAGTTCTTC.

This rearrangement joins TRBV5-4 to TRBJ1-2; no definite D call. This CDR3 has 13 residues. The V end lost 9 bases, the J end lost 7 bases, and 19 bases lay between the germline ends. CDR1 and CDR2 (germline): SGHNT, YYREEE (reference sequence). CDR3 amino acids: CAIRKGGSGGYTF. The CDR3 DNA sequence: TGTGCCATCAGAAAGGGAGGGTCGGGTGGCTACACCTTC.

A remark on this clone: The identical CDR3 is also encoded by other nucleotide sequences in the sample. The chain couples TRBV18 to TRBJ2-5; TRBD2 might be the D (6 bases). The CDR3 contains 13 residues. Looked up from germline, CDR1 is KGHSH and CDR2 is LQKENI. V shed 6 bases and J shed 3 bases, with 11 bases lying between them. The CDR3: CASSLGLKETQYF. Written as DNA, the CDR3 is TGTGCCAGCTCCCTTGGACTAAAAGAGACCCAGTACTTC.

This clone came up once. V usage is TRBV13 and J usage is TRBJ1-4; possibly TRBD1 for D (5 bases). V lost 6 bases and J lost 8, with 16 bases in between. This CDR3 contains 14 residues. CDR1 is PRHDT, CDR2 FYEKMQ, per germline (reference sequence). DNA for the CDR3: TGTGCCAGCAGAGGTAGGGGCTTAAAGGAAAAACTGTTTTTT. Its translation: CASRGRGLKEKLFF. Looking up the rest from reference TRBV13 and TRBJ1-4 gives the full variable domain: AAGVIQSPRHLIKEKRETATLKCYPIPRHDTVYWYQQGPGQDPQFLISFYEKMQSDKGSIPDRFSAQQFSDYHSELNMSSLELGDSALYFCASRGRGLKEKLFFGSGTQLSVL.

The chain recombines TRBV7-9 with TRBJ1-1, with TRBD1 identical over 7 bases. V gave up 5 bases and J gave up 1 base; unmatched junction bases: 4. There are 14 residues in the CDR3. Germline values: CDR1 SEHNR, CDR2 FQNEAQ (reference sequence). The DNA of the CDR3 is TGTGCCAGCAGCCGCGGGACAGAGAACACTGAAGCTTTCTTT. Its translation: CASSRGTENTEAFF.

The rearrangement uses TRBV3-1 (or the pseudogene TRBV3-2) and TRBJ2-3; weak D call: TRBD2 (6 bases). Germline CDR1 reads LGHDT; CDR2 reads YNNKEL (reference sequence). The CDR3 is 16 amino acids. V was shortened by 4 bases and J by 4 bases, with 18 bases between the two germline ends. In DNA, the CDR3 is TGTGCCAGCAGCCCTACTAGCACCCCTTGGGCAGATACGCAGTATTTT. Protein: CASSPTSTPWADTQYF.

This chain uses TRBV7-3 with TRBJ1-5; D is perhaps TRBD1 (6 bases). There are 20 residues in the CDR3. Per germline, CDR1 SGHTA and CDR2 FQGTGA. Trimming took off 3 bases at V and 6 bases at J, with 30 bases between the two ends. The CDR3 region is CASSFFLHSRMWGAGQPQHF. In DNA form, the CDR3 reads TGTGCCAGCAGCTTCTTTTTACATTCCCGTATGTGGGGGGCCGGTCAGCCCCAGCATTTT.

This chain joins TRBV4-2 and TRBJ2-3; 15 bases fit TRBD2. The CDR3 covers 16 residues. Germline trimming cut 1 base from V and 7 bases from J; bases unmatched to any gene: 3. Germline V gene data show CDR1 as LGHNA and CDR2 as YNFKEQ. CDR3 bases: TGTGCCAGCAGCCAAGTAGGACTAGCGGGGGGGCATACGCAGTATTTT. It specifies CASSQVGLAGGHTQYF.

V usage is TRBV3-1 (or the pseudogene TRBV3-2) and J usage is TRBJ2-3; D could derive from TRBD1 or TRBD2 (6 bases each). The germline V gene encodes CDR1 LGHDT and CDR2 YNNKEL (reference sequence). Deletions cut 4 bases from V and 6 bases from J, with 11 bases between. The CDR3 length is 13 residues. The CDR3 nucleotides read TGTGCCAGCAGCCTGTGGAGGGGGGATACGCAGTATTTT. The encoded protein is CASSLWRGDTQYF.

This chain joins TRBV13 and TRBJ2-1; D is unclear. There are 12 residues in the CDR3. Per germline, CDR1 PRHDT and CDR2 FYEKMQ (reference sequence). Trimming took off 4 bases at V and 5 bases at J, with 6 bases between the two ends. The CDR3 region has the DNA TGTGCCAGCAGCTCAGAGAACAATGAGCAGTTCTTC. It is translated as CASSSENNEQFF.

J is TRBJ2-2 and V is TRBV7-8; no reliable D call. Germline loops: CDR1 SGHVS, CDR2 FQNEAQ. The CDR3 loop spans 16 amino acids. Trimming cost V 5 bases and J 9 bases, with 22 bases left between them. The CDR3 spells CASSAPLGGSWRELFF. CDR3 sequence (DNA): TGTGCCAGCAGCGCCCCACTGGGTGGTAGTTGGCGGGAGCTGTTTTTT.

The CDR3: CASNFGAQPQHF. CDR3 in DNA: TGTGCCAGTAATTTTGGGGCTCAGCCCCAGCATTTT. V usage is TRBV19 and J usage is TRBJ1-5; possibly TRBD1 for D (5 bases). Trimming left V 7 bases short and J 6 bases short, with 10 bases between. The CDR3 totals 12 residues. Germline V gene lookup returns CDR1 LNHDA and CDR2 SQIVND (reference sequence).

The J gene is TRBJ2-5, the V gene TRBV28, with 9 bases identical to TRBD2. Germline V gene data show CDR1 as MDHEN and CDR2 as SYDVKM. The CDR3 consists of 15 residues. After removal of 5 bases from V and 5 bases from J, the junction contained 9 bases not matched to a gene. The CDR3 is CASSPRTSVGETQYF. CDR3 DNA sequence: TGTGCCAGCAGTCCCCGGACTAGCGTAGGGGAGACCCAGTACTTC.

The chain links TRBV14 to TRBJ2-1; D uncertain. With 0 bases removed from V and 4 bases from J, the gap between germline ends came to 16 bases. The CDR3 runs 17 residues. Per germline, CDR1 SGHDN and CDR2 FVKESK. The CDR3 DNA follows: TGTGCCAGCAGCCAAGATGGTATAACGGGTCCGTACAATGAGCAGTTCTTC. Translation: CASSQDGITGPYNEQFF.

This clone was detected once. This chain connects TRBV7-9 to TRBJ2-7; D unresolved. The CDR3 runs to 11 residues. With 2 bases removed from V and 6 bases from J, the gap between germline ends came to 5 bases. Germline V gene sequence: CDR1 SEHNR, CDR2 FQNEAQ (reference sequence). As DNA, the CDR3 is TGTGCCAGCAGCTTAAGAAGCGAGCAGTACTTC. Protein: CASSLRSEQYF.

The chain employs TRBV6-5 and TRBJ2-7; the match to TRBD2 covers 10 bases. V gave up 8 bases and J gave up 2 bases; unmatched junction bases: 0. Germline V lookup: CDR1 MNHEY, CDR2 SVGAGI. CDR3 length: 12 amino acids. The CDR3 loop reads CASLAGAYEQYF. The CDR3, as DNA: TGTGCCAGCCTAGCGGGAGCCTACGAGCAGTACTTC.

V usage is TRBV7-9 and J usage is TRBJ1-2, with TRBD1 as a possible D gene (6 bases). Looked up from germline, CDR1 is SEHNR and CDR2 is FQNEAQ (reference sequence). The CDR3 contains 14 residues. With 4 bases removed from V and 8 bases from J, the gap between germline ends came to 17 bases. The CDR3 nucleotides are TGTGCCAGCAGCTCGGCCTACAGGGAAGGAGGCTACACCTTC. It is translated as CASSSAYREGGYTF. Full variable domain (missing parts from reference TRBV7-9 and TRBJ1-2): DTGVSQNPRHKITKRGQNVTFRCDPISEHNRLYWYRQTLGQGPEFLTYFQNEAQLEKSRLLSDRFSAERPKGSFSTLEIQRTEQGDSAMYLCASSSAYREGGYTFGSGTRLTVV.

This rearrangement joins TRBV2 to TRBJ1-5; the match to TRBD1 covers 8 bases. Germline V gives CDR1 SNHLY, CDR2 FYNNEI. The CDR3 spans 14 residues. After removal of 1 base from V and 5 bases from J, the junction contained 1 base not matched to a gene. Written as DNA, the CDR3 is TGTGCCAGCAGTGAAGGGACAGGGTATCAGCCCCAGCATTTT. It encodes CASSEGTGYQPQHF.

This chain connects TRBV5-6 to TRBJ2-1, with D unclear. The CDR3 consists of 15 residues. V was cut by 2 bases and J by 1 base, with 10 bases left in between. In germline, CDR1 is SGHDT, CDR2 YYEEEE. This CDR3 is CASSFGTHSYNEQFF. The DNA of the CDR3 is TGTGCCAGCAGCTTTGGCACCCATTCCTACAATGAGCAGTTCTTC.